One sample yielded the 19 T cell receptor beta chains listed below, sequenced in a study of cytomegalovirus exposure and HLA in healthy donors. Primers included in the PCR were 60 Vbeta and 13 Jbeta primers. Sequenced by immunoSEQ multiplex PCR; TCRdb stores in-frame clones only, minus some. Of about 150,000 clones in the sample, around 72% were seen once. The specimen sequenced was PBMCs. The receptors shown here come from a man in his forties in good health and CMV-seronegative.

Written as DNA, the CDR3 is TGTGCCAGCAAAAAGGGAGCGGGAGGGACCTACGAGCAGTACTTC. Its translation is CASKKGAGGTYEQYF. J is TRBJ2-7 and V is TRBV5-4, with 10 bases lining up with TRBD2. The trim removed 6 bases at V and 2 bases at J, leaving 8 bases unmatched. CDR1 is SGHNT, CDR2 YYREEE, per germline (reference sequence). The CDR3 consists of 15 residues.

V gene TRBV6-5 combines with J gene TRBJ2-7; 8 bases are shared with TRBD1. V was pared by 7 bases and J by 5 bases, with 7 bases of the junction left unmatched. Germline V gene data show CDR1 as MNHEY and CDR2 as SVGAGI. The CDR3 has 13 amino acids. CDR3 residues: CASTRTGIHEQYF. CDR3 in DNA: TGTGCCAGCACCAGGACAGGGATACACGAGCAGTACTTC.

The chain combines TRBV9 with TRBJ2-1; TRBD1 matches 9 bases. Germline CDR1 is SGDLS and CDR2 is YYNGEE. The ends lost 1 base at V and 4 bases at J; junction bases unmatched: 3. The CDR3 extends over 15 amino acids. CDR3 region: CASSVSGQGYNEQFF. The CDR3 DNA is TGTGCCAGCAGCGTATCCGGACAGGGGTACAATGAGCAGTTCTTC.

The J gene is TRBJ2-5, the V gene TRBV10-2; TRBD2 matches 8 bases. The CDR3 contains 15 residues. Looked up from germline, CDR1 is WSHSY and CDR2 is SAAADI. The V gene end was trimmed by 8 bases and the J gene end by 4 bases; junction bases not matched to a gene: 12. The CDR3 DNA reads TGCGCCAGCCGCTCTATCAGCGGGAGTGGAGAGACCCAGTACTTC. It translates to CASRSISGSGETQYF.

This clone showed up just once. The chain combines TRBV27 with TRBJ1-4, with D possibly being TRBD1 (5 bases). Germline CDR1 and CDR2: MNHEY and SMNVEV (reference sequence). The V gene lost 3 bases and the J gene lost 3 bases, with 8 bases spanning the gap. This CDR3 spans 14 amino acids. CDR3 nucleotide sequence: TGTGCCAGCAGTTTGTGGGGGGCTAATGAAAAACTGTTTTTT. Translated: CASSLWGANEKLFF.

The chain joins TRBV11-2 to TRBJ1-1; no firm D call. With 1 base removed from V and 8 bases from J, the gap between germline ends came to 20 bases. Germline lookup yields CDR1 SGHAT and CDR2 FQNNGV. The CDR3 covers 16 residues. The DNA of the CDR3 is TGTGCCAGCAGCTTAGGCCCCGGGGTGGTAGGGAGGGAAGCTTTCTTT. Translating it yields CASSLGPGVVGREAFF.

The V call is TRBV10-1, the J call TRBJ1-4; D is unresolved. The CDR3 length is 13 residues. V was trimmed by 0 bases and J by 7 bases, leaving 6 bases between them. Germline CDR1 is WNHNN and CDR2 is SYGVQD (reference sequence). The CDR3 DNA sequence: TGCGCCAGCAGTGAGTCGAGTCGTGAAAAACTGTTTTTT. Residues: CASSESSREKLFF.

In nucleotides, the CDR3 is TGCGCCAGCAGCTTGGCCCTCGGGACAAATAATGAAAAACTGTTTTTT. Residues: CASSLALGTNNEKLFF. The chain carries TRBV5-1 and TRBJ1-4, with a weak D call TRBD1 (6 bases). Germline V gene lookup returns CDR1 SGHRS and CDR2 YFSETQ. CDR3 size: 16 residues. The V and J ends lost 0 bases and 4 bases respectively, with 13 bases between them.

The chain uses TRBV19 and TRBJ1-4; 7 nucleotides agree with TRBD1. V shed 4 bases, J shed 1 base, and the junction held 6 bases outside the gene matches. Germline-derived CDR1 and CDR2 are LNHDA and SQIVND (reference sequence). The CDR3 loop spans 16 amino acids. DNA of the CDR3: TGTGCCAGTAGTAATAGACAGGGTGGAACTAATGAAAAACTGTTTTTT. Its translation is CASSNRQGGTNEKLFF. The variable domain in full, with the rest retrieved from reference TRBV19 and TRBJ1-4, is DGGITQSPKYLFRKEGQNVTLSCEQNLNHDAMYWYRQDPGQGLRLIYYSQIVNDFQKGDIAEGYSVSREKKESFPLTVTSAQKNPTAFYLCASSNRQGGTNEKLFFGSGTQLSVL.

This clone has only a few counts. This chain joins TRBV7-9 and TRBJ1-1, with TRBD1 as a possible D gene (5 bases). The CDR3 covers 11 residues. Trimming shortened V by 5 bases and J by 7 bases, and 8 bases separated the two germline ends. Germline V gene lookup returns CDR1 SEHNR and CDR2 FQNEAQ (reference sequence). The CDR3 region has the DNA TGTGCCAGCAGCGTAACAGGTGAAGCTTTCTTT. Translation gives CASSVTGEAFF.

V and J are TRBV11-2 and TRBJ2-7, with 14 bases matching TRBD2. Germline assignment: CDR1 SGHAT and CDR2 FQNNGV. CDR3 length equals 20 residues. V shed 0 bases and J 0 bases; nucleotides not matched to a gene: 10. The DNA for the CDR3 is TGTGCCAGCAGCTTAGACTCGGGGGGACTAGCGGGAGCTTCCTCCTACGAGCAGTACTTC. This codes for CASSLDSGGLAGASSYEQYF.

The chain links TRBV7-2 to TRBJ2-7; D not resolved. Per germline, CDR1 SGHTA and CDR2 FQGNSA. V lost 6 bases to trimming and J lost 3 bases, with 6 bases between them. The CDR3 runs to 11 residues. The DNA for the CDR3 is TGTGCCAGCAGGGCAAACTACGAGCAGTACTTC. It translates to CASRANYEQYF.

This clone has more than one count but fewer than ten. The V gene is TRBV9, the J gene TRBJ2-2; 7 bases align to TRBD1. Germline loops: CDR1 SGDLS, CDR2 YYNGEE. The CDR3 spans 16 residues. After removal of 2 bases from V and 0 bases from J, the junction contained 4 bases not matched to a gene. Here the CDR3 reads CASSVRGTPNTGELFF. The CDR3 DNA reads TGTGCCAGCAGCGTCAGGGGGACCCCGAACACCGGGGAGCTGTTTTTT.

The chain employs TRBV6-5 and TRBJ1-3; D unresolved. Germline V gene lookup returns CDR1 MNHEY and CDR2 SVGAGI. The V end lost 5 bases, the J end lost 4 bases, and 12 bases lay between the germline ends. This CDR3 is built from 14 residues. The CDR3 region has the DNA TGTGCCAGCAGTGAGGGAGGGTCAGGAAACACCATATATTTT. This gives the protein CASSEGGSGNTIYF.

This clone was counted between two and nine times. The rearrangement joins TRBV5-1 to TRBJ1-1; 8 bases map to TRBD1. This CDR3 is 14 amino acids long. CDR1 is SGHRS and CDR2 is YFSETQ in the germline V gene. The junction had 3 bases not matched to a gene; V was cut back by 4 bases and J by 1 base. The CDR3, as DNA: TGCGCCAGCAGCGCAGGGGGCGAGAACACTGAAGCTTTCTTT. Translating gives CASSAGGENTEAFF. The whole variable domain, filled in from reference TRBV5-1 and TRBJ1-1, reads KAGVTQTPRYLIKTRGQQVTLSCSPISGHRSVSWYQQTPGQGLQFLFEYFSETQRNKGNFPGRFSGRQFSNSRSEMNVSTLELGDSALYLCASSAGGENTEAFFGQGTRLTVV.

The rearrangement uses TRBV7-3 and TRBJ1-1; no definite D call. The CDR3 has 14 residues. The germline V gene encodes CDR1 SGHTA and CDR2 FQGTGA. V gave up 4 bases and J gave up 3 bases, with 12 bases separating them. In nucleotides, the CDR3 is TGTGCCAGCAGCTCCGGAGGGTCGGACACTGAAGCTTTCTTT. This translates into CASSSGGSDTEAFF.

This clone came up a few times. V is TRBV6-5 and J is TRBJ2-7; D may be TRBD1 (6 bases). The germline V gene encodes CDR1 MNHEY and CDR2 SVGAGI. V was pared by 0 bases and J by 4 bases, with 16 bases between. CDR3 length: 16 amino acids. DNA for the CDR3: TGTGCCAGCAGTTACTCCGCCGGCACAGGGTCATACGAGCAGTACTTC. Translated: CASSYSAGTGSYEQYF.

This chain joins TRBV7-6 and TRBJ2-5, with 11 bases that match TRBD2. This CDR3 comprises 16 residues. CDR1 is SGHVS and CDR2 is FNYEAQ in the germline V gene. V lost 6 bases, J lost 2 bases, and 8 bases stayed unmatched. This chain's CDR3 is CASRKGTSGIQETQYF. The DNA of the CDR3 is TGTGCCAGCAGAAAAGGGACTAGCGGAATTCAAGAGACCCAGTACTTC.

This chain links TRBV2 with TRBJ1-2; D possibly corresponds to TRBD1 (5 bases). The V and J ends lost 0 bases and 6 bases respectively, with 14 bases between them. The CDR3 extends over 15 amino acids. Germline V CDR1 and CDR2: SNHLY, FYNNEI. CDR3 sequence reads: CASSEARGLLNGYTF. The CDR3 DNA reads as TGTGCCAGCAGTGAAGCGCGGGGGTTATTGAATGGCTACACCTTC.